These 32 T cell receptor beta chains came from one sample sequenced in a study of control samples from healthy donors and cancer patients. The method was immunoSEQ multiplex PCR; TCRdb's version includes in-frame clones alone and lacks a portion of them. Of about 120,000 clones listed, about 86% are singletons. Material for sequencing was blood. The receptors were sampled from a man aged 30-40 years in good health.

This chain joins TRBV28 and TRBJ2-5; D is ambiguous. This CDR3 spans 12 amino acids. CDR1 is MDHEN and CDR2 is SYDVKM in the germline V gene. Trimming removed 5 bases from V and 1 base from J, with 5 bases in between. The CDR3 protein is CASSPTQETQYF. The CDR3 bases are TGTGCCAGCAGTCCCACCCAAGAGACCCAGTACTTC.

This clone appeared once. The rearrangement joins TRBV30 to TRBJ1-5; D remains unclear. Germline assignment: CDR1 GTSNPN and CDR2 SVGIG (reference sequence). V gave up 0 bases and J gave up 0 bases, with 3 bases separating them. This CDR3 region has 13 residues. The CDR3 loop reads CAWSVLSNQPQHF. CDR3 nucleotide sequence: TGTGCCTGGAGTGTCCTTAGCAATCAGCCCCAGCATTTT. Complete variable domain (other parts from reference TRBV30 and TRBJ1-5): SQTIHQWPATLVQPVGSPLSLECTVEGTSNPNLYWYRQAAGRGLQLLFYSVGIGQISSEVPQNLSASRPQDRQFILSSKKLLLSDSGFYLCAWSVLSNQPQHFGDGTRLSIL.

The chain links TRBV11-2 to TRBJ2-1, with 9 nucleotides matching TRBD2. Trimming took 5 bases from V and 0 from J; bases not matched to a gene: 5. The CDR3 consists of 16 residues. The germline gives CDR1 SGHAT, CDR2 FQNNGV. In nucleotides, the CDR3 is TGTGCCAGCAGCCCCCTAGCGGGGTACTCCTACAATGAGCAGTTCTTC. Its translation is CASSPLAGYSYNEQFF. Full variable domain (outside the CDR3, taken from reference TRBV11-2 and TRBJ2-1): EAGVAQSPRYKIIEKRQSVAFWCNPISGHATLYWYQQILGQGPKLLIQFQNNGVVDDSQLPKDRFSAERLKGVDSTLKIQPAKLEDSAVYLCASSPLAGYSYNEQFFGPGTRLTVL.

The CDR3 DNA is TGTGCCAGTAGTATAGGCGATAGGAAAAACATTCAGTACTTC. This gives the protein CASSIGDRKNIQYF. The chain links TRBV19 to TRBJ2-4; no definite D call. The length of the CDR3 is 14 residues. Per the germline V gene, CDR1 is LNHDA and CDR2 is SQIVND (reference sequence). V was trimmed by 1 base and J by 4 bases, leaving 8 bases between them.

This clone came up a few times. The J gene is TRBJ2-2, the V gene TRBV6-5; a possible D gene is TRBD1 (5 bases). This CDR3 has 15 amino acids. V lost 6 bases and J 0 bases, leaving 11 bases between the germline ends. From germline, CDR1 is MNHEY and CDR2 SVGAGI. The CDR3 coding sequence is TGTGCCAGCAGCCAGGACATCGCGAACACCGGGGAGCTGTTTTTT. Protein sequence: CASSQDIANTGELFF.

The rearrangement joins TRBV7-9 to TRBJ1-2; D uncertain. Trimming shortened V by 1 base and J by 8 bases, and 11 bases separated the two germline ends. The CDR3 is made up of 13 amino acids. Germline V gene lookup returns CDR1 SEHNR and CDR2 FQNEAQ (reference sequence). The DNA of the CDR3 is TGTGCCAGCAGCTTAGAGTATGCAGTCGGCTACACCTTC. It translates to CASSLEYAVGYTF.

The CDR3 DNA reads TGTGCCAGCAGACCCACCCAGAACCCTTTCCACGAGCAGTACTTC. Residues: CASRPTQNPFHEQYF. V and J are TRBV11-3 and TRBJ2-7; D is ambiguous. The CDR3 totals 15 residues. Germline CDR1 reads SGHNT; CDR2 reads YENEEA. Trimming stripped 6 bases from V and 5 bases from J, with 20 bases between.

In its sample, this clone was seen once. The CDR3 nucleotides read TGTGCCAGCAGTGTAGGGGTTGAAGCTTTCTTT. As protein: CASSVGVEAFF. The chain couples TRBV25-1 to TRBJ1-1; TRBD1 might be the D (5 bases). CDR3 length: 11 residues. Trimming stripped 4 bases from V and 7 bases from J, with 7 bases between. The germline V gene has CDR1 MGHDK and CDR2 SYGVNS.

The genes are TRBV3-1 (or the pseudogene TRBV3-2) and TRBJ2-7; TRBD1 or TRBD2 may be the D gene (5 bases each). CDR3 length equals 13 residues. V was trimmed by 4 bases and J by 6 bases, leaving 13 bases between them. The germline V gene has CDR1 LGHDT and CDR2 YNNKEL (reference sequence). CDR3 DNA sequence: TGTGCCAGCAGCCTCCGGGACCCTCCCGAGCAGTACTTC. Translation: CASSLRDPPEQYF.

The gene calls are TRBV19 and TRBJ1-2; D remains unclear. Germline values: CDR1 LNHDA, CDR2 SQIVND (reference sequence). V was cut by 8 bases and J by 0 bases, with 19 bases left in between. The CDR3 has 16 amino acids. In DNA, the CDR3 is TGTGCCAGTCTGGTTGGATCGGGCGGAGCTAACTATGGCTACACCTTC. Protein sequence: CASLVGSGGANYGYTF.

V usage is TRBV5-1 and J usage is TRBJ2-6, with D maybe TRBD2 (5 bases). The CDR3 runs to 18 residues. Per the germline V gene, CDR1 is SGHRS and CDR2 is YFSETQ. Trimming cost V 5 bases and J 0 bases, with 18 bases left between them. The CDR3 spells CASRGRAGGNSGANVLTF. DNA of the CDR3: TGCGCCAGCAGAGGTCGGGCAGGAGGAAACTCTGGGGCCAACGTCCTGACTTTC. Combining the CDR3 with reference TRBV5-1 and TRBJ2-6 gives the whole variable domain KAGVTQTPRYLIKTRGQQVTLSCSPISGHRSVSWYQQTPGQGLQFLFEYFSETQRNKGNFPGRFSGRQFSNSRSEMNVSTLELGDSALYLCASRGRAGGNSGANVLTFGAGSRLTVL.

The V and J genes are TRBV10-2 and TRBJ1-5, with 8 positions matching TRBD1. The CDR3 sequence is 14 residues long. Per germline, CDR1 WSHSY and CDR2 SAAADI. V lost 5 bases and J lost 8; bases outside the gene matches: 8. CDR3 sequence reads: CASSTTGGREPQHF. CDR3 in DNA: TGCGCCAGCAGTACTACAGGGGGAAGGGAGCCCCAGCATTTT.

The chain has TRBV10-1 and TRBJ2-5; TRBD1 or TRBD2 may be the D gene (5 bases each). The V end was cut by 5 bases, the J end by 2 bases, with 9 bases between. The germline gives CDR1 WNHNN, CDR2 SYGVQD (reference sequence). CDR3 size: 13 residues. CDR3 in amino acids: CASSRDQQETQYF. CDR3 DNA sequence: TGCGCCAGCAGTAGGGACCAGCAAGAGACCCAGTACTTC.

This clone was counted only a few times. The genes are TRBV5-5 and TRBJ1-2; TRBD1 matches at 8 bases. Germline CDR1 is SGHKS and CDR2 is YYEKEE (reference sequence). The CDR3 extends over 14 amino acids. Germline trimming cut 5 bases from V and 2 bases from J; bases unmatched to any gene: 5. CDR3 loop: CASRSGTGNYGYTF. The CDR3 coding sequence is TGTGCCAGCAGGTCCGGGACAGGCAACTATGGCTACACCTTC.

J is TRBJ1-2 and V is TRBV4-2; 7 nucleotides agree with TRBD1. CDR1 and CDR2 from the germline V gene are LGHNA and YNFKEQ. The CDR3 loop spans 18 amino acids. V was pared by 1 base and J by 4 bases, with 15 bases of the junction left unmatched. The DNA for the CDR3 is TGTGCCAGCAGCCAAGCCCCTACCGGACAGGAGGCGGGCTATGGCTACACCTTC. This encodes CASSQAPTGQEAGYGYTF.

This rearrangement joins TRBV3-1 (or the pseudogene TRBV3-2) to TRBJ1-2; a possible D gene is TRBD1 (6 bases). Germline CDR1 and CDR2: LGHDT and YNNKEL (reference sequence). CDR3 length: 16 residues. The V gene lost 0 bases and the J gene lost 4 bases, with 15 bases spanning the gap. CDR3 sequence: CASSQDLGAGTYGYTF. The CDR3 DNA reads TGTGCCAGCAGCCAAGATTTGGGGGCCGGGACCTATGGCTACACCTTC.

In this sample, this clone turned up a few times. One junction end does not reproduce the germline sequence, and a read error may be involved. The V gene is TRBV7-2, the J gene TRBJ1-5; TRBD1 might be the D (6 bases). This CDR3 region has 14 residues. Germline-derived CDR1 and CDR2 are SGHTA and FQGNSA. The CDR3 DNA sequence: TGTGCCAGCACCTTAACACAGGGAGATCAGCCCCAGCATTTT. Translated, it gives CASTLTQGDQPQHF.

About this clone: This CDR3 is also generated by other DNA sequences in the sample. The rearrangement uses TRBV6-5 and TRBJ1-5; D possibly corresponds to TRBD1 (5 bases). V was trimmed by 2 bases and J by 1 base, leaving 9 bases between them. Germline assignment: CDR1 MNHEY and CDR2 SVGAGI. The CDR3 sequence is 15 residues long. The chain's CDR3 is CASSYSGGSNQPQHF. The DNA of the CDR3 is TGTGCCAGCAGTTACAGCGGGGGAAGCAATCAGCCCCAGCATTTT.

This clone occurred once. The J gene is TRBJ1-4, the V gene TRBV10-3; tentatively, D is TRBD1 (5 bases). Germline loops: CDR1 ENHRY, CDR2 SYGVKD. The V end was cut by 6 bases, the J end by 1 base, with 9 bases between. The length of the CDR3 is 14 residues. CDR3 protein: CAIRGLGTNEKLFF. The CDR3 DNA is TGTGCCATCAGGGGACTCGGAACTAATGAAAAACTGTTTTTT.

The CDR3 DNA reads TGTGCCAGCAGCGACTCACGAGCTTTCTTT. It is translated as CASSDSRAFF. This sequence joins TRBV9 and TRBJ1-1, with D unclear. This CDR3 region has 10 residues. V dropped 3 bases and J dropped 10 bases, with 7 bases sitting between them. Germline V gene lookup returns CDR1 SGDLS and CDR2 YYNGEE.

The chain carries TRBV24-1 and TRBJ2-3; 7 nucleotides line up with TRBD1. Germline lookup yields CDR1 KGHDR and CDR2 SFDVKD. The CDR3 contains 15 residues. Trimming at V came to 7 bases and at J to 1 base, leaving 7 bases not matched to a gene. In DNA form, the CDR3 reads TGTGCCACCAGCGACAGGGTGGCGGGCACAGATACGCAGTATTTT. This codes for CATSDRVAGTDTQYF.

This rearrangement joins TRBV30 to TRBJ1-2; 9 nucleotides agree with TRBD1. This CDR3 comprises 13 residues. Losses at the gene ends were 4 bases for V and 5 bases for J; bases not matched to a gene: 5. Germline V gene lookup returns CDR1 GTSNPN and CDR2 SVGIG (reference sequence). In nucleotides, the CDR3 is TGTGCCTGGATTATCGACAGGGGGTATGGCTACACCTTC. This translates into CAWIIDRGYGYTF.

The count of this clone is one. The CDR3 DNA reads as TGTGCCTGGACCCCCGGGACGGTAAGCAATCAGCCCCAGCATTTT. Its protein product is CAWTPGTVSNQPQHF. The chain links TRBV30 to TRBJ1-5; the D gene is possibly TRBD1 (5 bases). The V end lost 4 bases, the J end lost 1 base, and 14 bases lay between the germline ends. This CDR3 spans 15 amino acids. CDR1 is GTSNPN and CDR2 is SVGIG in the germline V gene (reference sequence).

The chain couples TRBV19 to TRBJ1-3; no clear D gene. CDR3 length: 15 residues. Germline loops: CDR1 LNHDA, CDR2 SQIVND (reference sequence). Between the trimmed V and J ends, which lost 7 bases and 0 bases, there was a span of 13 bases. The CDR3 loop reads CASKRLEASGNTIYF. CDR3 sequence (DNA): TGTGCCAGTAAGAGGTTGGAAGCCTCTGGAAACACCATATATTTT.

The chain combines TRBV24-1 with TRBJ1-2; 9 bases map to TRBD1. Germline V gene data show CDR1 as KGHDR and CDR2 as SFDVKD. J gave up 5 bases and V 3 bases, and 3 bases lay outside the gene matches. CDR3 length equals 14 residues. CDR3 DNA: TGTGCCACCAGTGATCGACAGGGGGTTTATGGCTACACCTTC. It is translated as CATSDRQGVYGYTF.

This clone was picked up a small number of times. The rearrangement joins TRBV6-5 to TRBJ2-1; D gene uncertain. Looked up from germline, CDR1 is MNHEY and CDR2 is SVGAGI. The CDR3 consists of 12 residues. V was pared by 5 bases and J by 9 bases, with 11 bases between. CDR3 region: CASSQSRGEQFF. CDR3 nucleotides: TGTGCCAGCAGTCAGTCTAGAGGTGAGCAGTTCTTC.

The chain recombines TRBV9 with TRBJ2-3; D uncertain. The CDR3 runs 14 residues. CDR1 and CDR2 (germline): SGDLS, YYNGEE. The V gene lost 0 bases and the J gene lost 1 base, with 6 bases spanning the gap. DNA of the CDR3: TGTGCCAGCAGCGTAGAGGTCGGCACAGATACGCAGTATTTT. The encoded protein is CASSVEVGTDTQYF. The full variable domain, completed using reference TRBV9 and TRBJ2-3, is DSGVTQTPKHLITATGQRVTLRCSPRSGDLSVYWYQQSLDQGLQFLIQYYNGEERAKGNILERFSAQQFPDLHSELNLSSLELGDSALYFCASSVEVGTDTQYFGPGTRLTVL.

Remarks on this clone: Other DNA sequences within the sample encode an identical CDR3. This sequence joins TRBV5-1 and TRBJ2-3; D unresolved. Germline CDR1 reads SGHRS; CDR2 reads YFSETQ. V was trimmed by 0 bases and J by 1 base, leaving 9 bases between them. This CDR3 is 15 amino acids long. The CDR3 reads CASSLASDGTDTQYF. The CDR3 DNA is TGCGCCAGCAGCTTGGCATCAGACGGCACAGATACGCAGTATTTT. The whole variable domain, filled in from reference TRBV5-1 and TRBJ2-3, reads KAGVTQTPRYLIKTRGQQVTLSCSPISGHRSVSWYQQTPGQGLQFLFEYFSETQRNKGNFPGRFSGRQFSNSRSEMNVSTLELGDSALYLCASSLASDGTDTQYFGPGTRLTVL.

The rearrangement joins TRBV19 to TRBJ2-3; D ambiguous. V lost 5 bases and J 4 bases, leaving 10 bases between the germline ends. Germline V lookup: CDR1 LNHDA, CDR2 SQIVND (reference sequence). This CDR3 has 13 residues. The CDR3 DNA is TGTGCCAGTAGTTACCCCGGATCAGATACGCAGTATTTT. Translated, it gives CASSYPGSDTQYF.

In this sample, this clone turned up once. V and J are TRBV6-1 and TRBJ1-4; D gene unclear. Trimming removed 0 bases from V and 0 bases from J, with 8 bases in between. The CDR3 runs to 16 residues. CDR1 MNHNS and CDR2 SASEGT come from the germline V gene. The CDR3: CASSEASWATNEKLFF. The CDR3 nucleotides read TGTGCCAGCAGTGAAGCGTCGTGGGCAACTAATGAAAAACTGTTTTTT.

The genes are TRBV24-1 and TRBJ2-1; perhaps D is TRBD1 or TRBD2 (5 bases each). Trimming pared 9 bases from V and 1 base from J, leaving 15 bases between. CDR3 size: 15 residues. Germline CDR1 reads KGHDR; CDR2 reads SFDVKD. The CDR3 DNA reads as TGTGCCACCGATATCGGGGACCCATCCTACAATGAGCAGTTCTTC. As protein: CATDIGDPSYNEQFF.

This clone was seen just once. The genes are TRBV2 and TRBJ2-5; 9 bases line up with TRBD2. The CDR3 is 15 residues long. CDR1 and CDR2 (germline): SNHLY, FYNNEI. V lost 11 bases, J lost 5 bases, and 15 bases stayed unmatched. This chain's CDR3 is CASLAGGASRETQYF. CDR3 DNA: TGTGCCTCTTTGGCGGGGGGGGCCTCCAGGGAGACCCAGTACTTC.